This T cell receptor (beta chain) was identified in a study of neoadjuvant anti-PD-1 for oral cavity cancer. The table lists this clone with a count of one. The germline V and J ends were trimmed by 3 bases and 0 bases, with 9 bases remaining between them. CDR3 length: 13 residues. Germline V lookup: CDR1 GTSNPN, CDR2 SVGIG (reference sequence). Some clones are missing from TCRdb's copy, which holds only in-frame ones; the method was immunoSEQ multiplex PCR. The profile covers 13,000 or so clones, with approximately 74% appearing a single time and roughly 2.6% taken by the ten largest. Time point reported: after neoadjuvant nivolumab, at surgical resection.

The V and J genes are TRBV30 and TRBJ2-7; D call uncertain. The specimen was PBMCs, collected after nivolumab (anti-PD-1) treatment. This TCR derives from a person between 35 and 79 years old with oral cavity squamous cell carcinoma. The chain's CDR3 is CAWRRPSSYEQYF. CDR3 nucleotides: TGTGCCTGGAGGCGTCCGAGCTCCTACGAGCAGTACTTC.